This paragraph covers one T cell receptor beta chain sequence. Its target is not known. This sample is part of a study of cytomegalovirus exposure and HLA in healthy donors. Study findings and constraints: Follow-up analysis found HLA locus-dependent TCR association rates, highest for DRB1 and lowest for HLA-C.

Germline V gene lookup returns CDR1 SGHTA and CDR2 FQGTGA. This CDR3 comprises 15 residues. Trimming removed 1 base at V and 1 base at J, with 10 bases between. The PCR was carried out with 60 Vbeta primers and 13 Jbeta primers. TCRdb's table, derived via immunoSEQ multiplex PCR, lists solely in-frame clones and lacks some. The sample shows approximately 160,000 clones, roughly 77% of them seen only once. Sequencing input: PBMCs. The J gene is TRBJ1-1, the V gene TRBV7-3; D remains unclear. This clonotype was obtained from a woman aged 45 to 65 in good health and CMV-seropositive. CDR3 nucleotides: TGTGCCAGCAGCTTAAGTCGGAGCGCGAACACTGAAGCTTTCTTT. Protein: CASSLSRSANTEAFF.